The rows below give T cell receptor beta chains drawn from one sample of a study of Ad26.COV2.S vaccination and SARS-CoV-2 variants. Produced via immunoSEQ multiplex PCR; TCRdb's table is partial and in-frame only. Here the sample spans some 420,000 clones, roughly 90% being singletons. Here the sequenced sample was peripheral blood, taken in a trial of Ad26.COV2.S vaccine versus placebo. These receptor sequences come from a person between 18 and 65 years old who received the Ad26.COV2.S COVID-19 vaccine or a placebo. Both conserved end residues are trimmed from each CDR3. A D gene is named only where the DNA matches it firmly.

d_call: TRBD2; v_call: TRBV6-5; cdr3_length: 11; cdr3_aa: ASGLAGTYEQY
d_call: TRBD1; v_call: TRBV11-3; cdr3_length: 13; cdr3_aa: ASSLNRGLGNEQF
d_call: .; v_call: TRBV15; cdr3_length: 13; cdr3_aa: ATSRVRAGVDEQY
d_call: .; v_call: TRBV5-1; cdr3_length: 13; cdr3_aa: ASHPTAGNSYEQY
d_call: .; v_call: TRBV5-6; cdr3_length: 13; cdr3_aa: ASSSPLRGSNEQY
d_call: .; v_call: TRBV5-1; cdr3_length: 11; cdr3_aa: ASSLQVGSEAF
d_call: .; v_call: TRBV28; cdr3_length: 13; cdr3_aa: ASYRAGRDTGELF
d_call: .; v_call: TRBV30; cdr3_length: 10; cdr3_aa: AWTGSNTEAF
d_call: TRBD1; v_call: TRBV27; cdr3_length: 13; cdr3_aa: ASSLGTGGYETQY
d_call: .; v_call: TRBV30; cdr3_length: 11; cdr3_aa: AWSRLAKNIQY